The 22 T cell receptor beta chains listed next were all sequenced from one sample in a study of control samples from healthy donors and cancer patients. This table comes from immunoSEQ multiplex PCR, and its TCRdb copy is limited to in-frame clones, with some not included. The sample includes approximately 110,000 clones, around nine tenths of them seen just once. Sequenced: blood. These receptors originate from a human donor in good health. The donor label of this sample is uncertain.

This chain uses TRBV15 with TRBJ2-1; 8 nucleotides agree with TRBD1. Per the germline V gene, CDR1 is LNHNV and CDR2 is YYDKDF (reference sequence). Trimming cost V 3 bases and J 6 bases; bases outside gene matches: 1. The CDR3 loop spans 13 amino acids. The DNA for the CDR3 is TGTGCCACCAGCAGGACAGGGGTCAATGAGCAGTTCTTC. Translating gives CATSRTGVNEQFF. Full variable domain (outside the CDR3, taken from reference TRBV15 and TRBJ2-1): DAMVIQNPRYQVTQFGKPVTLSCSQTLNHNVMYWYQQKSSQAPKLLFHYYDKDFNNEADTPDNFQSRRPNTSFCFLDIRSPGLGDTAMYLCATSRTGVNEQFFGPGTRLTVL.

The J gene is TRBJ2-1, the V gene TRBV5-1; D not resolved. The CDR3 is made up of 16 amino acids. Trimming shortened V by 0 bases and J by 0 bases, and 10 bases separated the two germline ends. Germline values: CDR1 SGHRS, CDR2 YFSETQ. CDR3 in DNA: TGCGCCAGCAGCTTGGCGGTACAGAGCTCCTACAATGAGCAGTTCTTC. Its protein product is CASSLAVQSSYNEQFF.

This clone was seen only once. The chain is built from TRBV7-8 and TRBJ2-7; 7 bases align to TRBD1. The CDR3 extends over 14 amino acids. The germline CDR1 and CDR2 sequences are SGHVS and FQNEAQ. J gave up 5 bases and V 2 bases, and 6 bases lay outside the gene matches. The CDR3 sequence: CASSLSGQVDEQYF. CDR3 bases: TGTGCCAGCAGCTTATCCGGACAGGTTGACGAGCAGTACTTC. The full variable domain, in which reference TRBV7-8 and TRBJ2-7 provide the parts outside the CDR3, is GAGVSQSPRYKVAKRGQDVALRCDPISGHVSLFWYQQALGQGPEFLTYFQNEAQLDKSGLPSDRFFAERPEGSVSTLKIQRTQQEDSAVYLCASSLSGQVDEQYFGPGTRLTVT.

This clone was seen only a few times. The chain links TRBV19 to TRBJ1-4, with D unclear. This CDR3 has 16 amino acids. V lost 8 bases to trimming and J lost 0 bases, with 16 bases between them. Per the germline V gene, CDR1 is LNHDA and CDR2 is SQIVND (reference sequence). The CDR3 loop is CASGLGSLPTNEKLFF. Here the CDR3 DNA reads TGTGCCAGTGGTTTGGGTAGCTTACCAACTAATGAAAAACTGTTTTTT.

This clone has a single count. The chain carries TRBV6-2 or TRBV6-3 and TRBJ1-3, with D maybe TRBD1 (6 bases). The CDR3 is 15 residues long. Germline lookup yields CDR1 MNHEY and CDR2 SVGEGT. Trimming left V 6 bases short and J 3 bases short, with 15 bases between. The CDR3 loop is CASSPDRVFGNTIYF. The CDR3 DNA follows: TGTGCCAGCAGCCCGGACAGAGTGTTTGGAAACACCATATATTTT.

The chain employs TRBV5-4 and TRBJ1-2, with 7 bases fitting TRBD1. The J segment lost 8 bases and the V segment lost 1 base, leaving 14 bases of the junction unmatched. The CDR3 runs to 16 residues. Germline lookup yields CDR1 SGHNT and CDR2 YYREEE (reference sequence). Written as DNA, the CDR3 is TGTGCCAGCAGCTTGTACGGGACAGACCAGTTTCGCGGCTACACCTTC. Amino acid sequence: CASSLYGTDQFRGYTF.

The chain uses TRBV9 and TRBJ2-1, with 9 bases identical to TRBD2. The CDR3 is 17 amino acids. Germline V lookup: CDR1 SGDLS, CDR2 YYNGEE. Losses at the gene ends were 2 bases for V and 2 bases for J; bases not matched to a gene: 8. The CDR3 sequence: CASSVRGGGGAYNEQFF. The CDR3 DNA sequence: TGTGCCAGCAGCGTCAGGGGTGGCGGGGGGGCCTACAATGAGCAGTTCTTC.

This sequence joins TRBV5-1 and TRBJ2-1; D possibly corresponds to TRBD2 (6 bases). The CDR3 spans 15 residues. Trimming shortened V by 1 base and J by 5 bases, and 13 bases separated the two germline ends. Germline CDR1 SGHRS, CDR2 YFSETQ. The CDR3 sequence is CASSLLRGMNNEQFF. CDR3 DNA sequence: TGCGCCAGCAGCTTGCTCCGGGGGATGAACAATGAGCAGTTCTTC.

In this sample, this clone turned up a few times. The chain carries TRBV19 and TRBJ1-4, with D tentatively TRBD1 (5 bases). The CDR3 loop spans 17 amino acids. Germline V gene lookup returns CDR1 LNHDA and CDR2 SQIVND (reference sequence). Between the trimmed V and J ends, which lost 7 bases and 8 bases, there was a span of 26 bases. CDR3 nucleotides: TGTGCCAGTACCCTCTACGGGACGGATGTTATTAAGGAAAAACTGTTTTTT. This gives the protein CASTLYGTDVIKEKLFF. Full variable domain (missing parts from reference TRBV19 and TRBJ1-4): DGGITQSPKYLFRKEGQNVTLSCEQNLNHDAMYWYRQDPGQGLRLIYYSQIVNDFQKGDIAEGYSVSREKKESFPLTVTSAQKNPTAFYLCASTLYGTDVIKEKLFFGSGTQLSVL.

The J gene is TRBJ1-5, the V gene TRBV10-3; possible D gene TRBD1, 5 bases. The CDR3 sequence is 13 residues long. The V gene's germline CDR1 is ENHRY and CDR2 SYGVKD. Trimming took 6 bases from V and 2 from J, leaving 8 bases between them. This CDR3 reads CAISREGNQPQHF. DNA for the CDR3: TGTGCCATCAGCAGGGAGGGCAATCAGCCCCAGCATTTT.

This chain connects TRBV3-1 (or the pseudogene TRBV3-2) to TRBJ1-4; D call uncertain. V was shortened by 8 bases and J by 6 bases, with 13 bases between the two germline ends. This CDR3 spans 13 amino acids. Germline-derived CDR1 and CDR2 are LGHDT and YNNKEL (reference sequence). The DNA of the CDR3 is TGTGCCAGCCTACCCGGGTCACATGAAAAACTGTTTTTT. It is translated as CASLPGSHEKLFF.

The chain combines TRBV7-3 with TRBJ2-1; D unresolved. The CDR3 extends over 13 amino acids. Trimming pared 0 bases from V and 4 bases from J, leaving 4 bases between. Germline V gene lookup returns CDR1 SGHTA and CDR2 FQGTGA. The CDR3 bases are TGTGCCAGCAGCTTAACCTTATACAATGAGCAGTTCTTC. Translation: CASSLTLYNEQFF.

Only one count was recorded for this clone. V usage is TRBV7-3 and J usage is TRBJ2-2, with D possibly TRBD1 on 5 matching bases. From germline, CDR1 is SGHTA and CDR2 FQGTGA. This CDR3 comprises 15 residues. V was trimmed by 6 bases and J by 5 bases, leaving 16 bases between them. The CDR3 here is CASRLRAQGTGELFF. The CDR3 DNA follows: TGTGCCAGCAGACTCAGGGCCCAAGGGACCGGGGAGCTGTTTTTT.

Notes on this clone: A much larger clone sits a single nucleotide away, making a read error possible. The CDR3 bases are TGTGCCAGCAGCCAACAGGGGGCAAATCAGCCCCAGCATTTT. Encoded protein: CASSQQGANQPQHF. This chain uses TRBV3-1 (or the pseudogene TRBV3-2) with TRBJ1-5, with 8 positions matching TRBD1. This CDR3 region has 14 residues. With V trimmed by 2 bases and J by 4 bases, 1 base remained unmatched. The germline CDR1 and CDR2 sequences are LGHDT and YNNKEL (reference sequence).

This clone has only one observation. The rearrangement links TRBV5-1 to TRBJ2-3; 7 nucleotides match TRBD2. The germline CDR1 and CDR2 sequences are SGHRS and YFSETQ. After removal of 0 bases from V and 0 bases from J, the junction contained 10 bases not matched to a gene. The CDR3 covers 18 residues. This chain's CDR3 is CASSLAPRLATSTDTQYF. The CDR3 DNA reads TGCGCCAGCAGCTTGGCTCCACGACTAGCAACTAGCACAGATACGCAGTATTTT.

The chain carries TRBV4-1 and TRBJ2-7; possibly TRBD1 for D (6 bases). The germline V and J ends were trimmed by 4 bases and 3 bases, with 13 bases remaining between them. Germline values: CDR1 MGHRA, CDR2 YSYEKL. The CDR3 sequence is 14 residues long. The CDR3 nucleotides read TGCGCCAGCAGCCCCCCAGACAGGTTCTACGAGCAGTACTTC. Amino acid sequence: CASSPPDRFYEQYF.

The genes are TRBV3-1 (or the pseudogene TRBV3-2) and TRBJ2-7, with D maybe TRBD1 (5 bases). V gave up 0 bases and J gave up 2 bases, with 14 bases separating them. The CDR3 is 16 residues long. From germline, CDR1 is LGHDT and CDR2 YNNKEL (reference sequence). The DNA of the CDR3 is TGTGCCAGCAGCCAAGATTCTCAGGGTGAAGCCTACGAGCAGTACTTC. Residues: CASSQDSQGEAYEQYF.

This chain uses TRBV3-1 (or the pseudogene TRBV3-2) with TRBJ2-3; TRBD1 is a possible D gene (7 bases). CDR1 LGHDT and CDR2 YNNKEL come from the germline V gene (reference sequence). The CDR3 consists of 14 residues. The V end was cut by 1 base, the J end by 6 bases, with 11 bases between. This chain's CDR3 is CASSQAGGKDTQYF. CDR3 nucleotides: TGTGCCAGCAGCCAAGCAGGGGGGAAGGATACGCAGTATTTT.

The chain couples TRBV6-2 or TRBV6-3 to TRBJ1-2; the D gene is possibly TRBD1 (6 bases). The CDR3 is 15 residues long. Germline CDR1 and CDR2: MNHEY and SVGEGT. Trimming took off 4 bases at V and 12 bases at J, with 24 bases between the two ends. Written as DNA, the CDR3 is TGTGCCAGCAGTTCCCGGACCGGGGGCGCGGGGGGCGACACCTTC. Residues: CASSSRTGGAGGDTF.

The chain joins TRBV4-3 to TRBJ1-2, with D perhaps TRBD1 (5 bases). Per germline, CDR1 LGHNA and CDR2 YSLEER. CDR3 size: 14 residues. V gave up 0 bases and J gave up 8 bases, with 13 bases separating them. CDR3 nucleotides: TGCGCCAGCAGCCAAGATAAGGCAGGGAGGGGCTACACCTTC. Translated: CASSQDKAGRGYTF.

This chain's CDR3 is CASSRDRGNTQYF. For the CDR3, the DNA is TGTGCCAGCAGCCGGGACAGGGGAAATACGCAGTATTTT. J is TRBJ2-3 and V is TRBV14; 10 bases match TRBD1. The length of the CDR3 is 13 residues. The germline V gene encodes CDR1 SGHDN and CDR2 FVKESK. V shed 4 bases and J 7 bases; nucleotides not matched to a gene: 2.

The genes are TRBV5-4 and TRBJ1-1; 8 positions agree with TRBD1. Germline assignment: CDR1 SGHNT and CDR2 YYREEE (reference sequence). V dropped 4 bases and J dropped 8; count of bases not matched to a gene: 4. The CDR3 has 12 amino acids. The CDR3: CASSVRDREAFF. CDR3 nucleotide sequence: TGTGCCAGCAGCGTAAGGGACAGGGAAGCTTTCTTT.